This TCR beta chain was profiled in a study of blood T cells in healthy people across ages. Primed by a sample-barcoded 5' primer and a J-beta primer mix, a second PCR proceeded for about 6 to 11 cycles. TCRdb fed the 5' RACE reads into MiXCR, producing one record per CDR3 protein. Of 1.5 million to 2 million distinct CDR3 sequences listed, roughly 52% are singletons. The source is a woman in her thirties or forties in good health. Sequencing was done on a sample of blood.

The CDR3: CASSLALLAGGQGNEQFF. The CDR3 nucleotides read TGCGCCAGCAGCTTGGCCTTGCTAGCGGGGGGGCAAGGGAATGAGCAGTTCTTC. The rearrangement uses TRBV5-1 and TRBJ2-1; 12 nucleotides line up with TRBD2. The CDR3 loop spans 18 amino acids. With V trimmed by 0 bases and J by 7 bases, 11 bases remained unmatched. The germline CDR1 and CDR2 sequences are SGHRS and YFSETQ.